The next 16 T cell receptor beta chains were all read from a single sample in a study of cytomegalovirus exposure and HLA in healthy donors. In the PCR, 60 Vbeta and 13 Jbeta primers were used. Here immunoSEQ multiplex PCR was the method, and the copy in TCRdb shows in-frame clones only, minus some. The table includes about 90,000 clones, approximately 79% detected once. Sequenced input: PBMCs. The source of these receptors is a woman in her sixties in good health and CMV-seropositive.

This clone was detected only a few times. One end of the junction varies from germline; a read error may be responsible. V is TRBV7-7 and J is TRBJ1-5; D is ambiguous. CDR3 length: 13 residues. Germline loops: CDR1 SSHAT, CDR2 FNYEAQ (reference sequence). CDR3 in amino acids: CASSLTQNQPQHF. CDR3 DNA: TGTGCTAGCAGCTTAACCCAGAATCAGCCCCAGCATTTT.

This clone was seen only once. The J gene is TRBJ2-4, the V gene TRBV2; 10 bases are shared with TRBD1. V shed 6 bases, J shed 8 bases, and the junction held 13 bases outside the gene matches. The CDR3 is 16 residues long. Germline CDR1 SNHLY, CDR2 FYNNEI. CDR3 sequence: CASRPGTGVANDIQYF. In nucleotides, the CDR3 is TGTGCCAGCAGACCCGGGACAGGGGTCGCCAATGACATTCAGTACTTC.

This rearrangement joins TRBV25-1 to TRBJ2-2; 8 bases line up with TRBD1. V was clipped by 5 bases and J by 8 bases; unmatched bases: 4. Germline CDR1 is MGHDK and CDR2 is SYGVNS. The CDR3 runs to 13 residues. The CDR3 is CASSSRDRGELFF. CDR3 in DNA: TGTGCCAGCAGTAGCCGGGACAGGGGGGAGCTGTTTTTT.

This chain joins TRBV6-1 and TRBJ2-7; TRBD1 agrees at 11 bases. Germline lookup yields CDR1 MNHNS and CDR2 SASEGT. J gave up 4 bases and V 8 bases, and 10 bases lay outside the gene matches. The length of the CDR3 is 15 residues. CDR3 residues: CASYTRDRGKYEQYF. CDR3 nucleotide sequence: TGTGCCAGCTATACCCGGGACAGGGGGAAGTACGAGCAGTACTTC.

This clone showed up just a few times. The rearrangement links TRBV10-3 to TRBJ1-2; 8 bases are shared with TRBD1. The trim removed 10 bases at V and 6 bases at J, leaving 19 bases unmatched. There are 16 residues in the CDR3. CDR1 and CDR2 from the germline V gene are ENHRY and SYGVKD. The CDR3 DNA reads TGTGCCACGTTAGAACAGGGGGTAAGGTCCCGACATGGCTACACCTTC. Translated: CATLEQGVRSRHGYTF.

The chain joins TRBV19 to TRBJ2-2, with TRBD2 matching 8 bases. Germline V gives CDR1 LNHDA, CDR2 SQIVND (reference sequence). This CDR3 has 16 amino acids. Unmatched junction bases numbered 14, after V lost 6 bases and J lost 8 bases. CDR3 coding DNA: TGTGCCAGTAGGCTACGGGGGGGCTCCTTGACGGGGGAGCTGTTTTTT. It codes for CASRLRGGSLTGELFF. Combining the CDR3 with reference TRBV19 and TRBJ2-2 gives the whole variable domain DGGITQSPKYLFRKEGQNVTLSCEQNLNHDAMYWYRQDPGQGLRLIYYSQIVNDFQKGDIAEGYSVSREKKESFPLTVTSAQKNPTAFYLCASRLRGGSLTGELFFGEGSRLTVL.

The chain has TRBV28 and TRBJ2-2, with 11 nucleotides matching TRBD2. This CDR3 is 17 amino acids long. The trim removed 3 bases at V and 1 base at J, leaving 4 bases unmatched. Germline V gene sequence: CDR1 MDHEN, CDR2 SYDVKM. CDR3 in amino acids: CASSFLAGGGNTGELFF. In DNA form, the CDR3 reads TGTGCCAGCAGTTTCTTAGCGGGAGGGGGGAACACCGGGGAGCTGTTTTTT.

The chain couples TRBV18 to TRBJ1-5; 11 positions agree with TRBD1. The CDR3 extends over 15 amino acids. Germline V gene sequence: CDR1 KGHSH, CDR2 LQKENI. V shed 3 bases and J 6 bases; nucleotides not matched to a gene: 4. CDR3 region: CASSPGTGGIQPQHF. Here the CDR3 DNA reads TGTGCCAGCTCACCTGGGACAGGGGGGATTCAGCCCCAGCATTTT.

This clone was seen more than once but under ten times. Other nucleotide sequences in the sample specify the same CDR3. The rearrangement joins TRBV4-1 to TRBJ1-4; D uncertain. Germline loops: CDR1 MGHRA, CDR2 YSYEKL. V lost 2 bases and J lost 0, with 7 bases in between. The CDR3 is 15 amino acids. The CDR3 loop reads CASSQLGTTNEKLFF. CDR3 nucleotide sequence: TGCGCCAGCAGCCAACTCGGTACAACTAATGAAAAACTGTTTTTT.

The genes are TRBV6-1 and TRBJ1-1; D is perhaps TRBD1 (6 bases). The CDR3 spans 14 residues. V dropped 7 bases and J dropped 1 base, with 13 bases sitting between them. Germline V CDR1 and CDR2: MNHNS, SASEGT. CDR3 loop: CASKPGQWNTEAFF. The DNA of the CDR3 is TGTGCCAGCAAACCGGGACAATGGAACACTGAAGCTTTCTTT.

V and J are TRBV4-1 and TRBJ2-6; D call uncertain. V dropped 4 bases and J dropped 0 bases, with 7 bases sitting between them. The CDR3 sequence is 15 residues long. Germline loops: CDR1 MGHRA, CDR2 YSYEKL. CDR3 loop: CASSRDLSGANVLTF. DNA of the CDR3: TGCGCCAGCAGCCGAGACCTCTCTGGGGCCAACGTCCTGACTTTC.

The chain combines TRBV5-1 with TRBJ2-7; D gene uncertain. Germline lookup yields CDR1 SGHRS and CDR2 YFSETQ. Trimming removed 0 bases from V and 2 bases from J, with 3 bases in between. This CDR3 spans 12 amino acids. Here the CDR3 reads CASSLVAYEQYF. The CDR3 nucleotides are TGCGCCAGCAGCTTGGTCGCCTACGAGCAGTACTTC.

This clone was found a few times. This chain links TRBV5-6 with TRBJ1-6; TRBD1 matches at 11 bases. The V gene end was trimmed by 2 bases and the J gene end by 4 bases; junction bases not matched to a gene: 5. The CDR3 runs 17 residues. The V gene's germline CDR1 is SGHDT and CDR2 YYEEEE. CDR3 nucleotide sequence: TGTGCCAGCAGCTTTGGGGACAGGGGGGTGTATAATTCACCCCTCCACTTT. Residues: CASSFGDRGVYNSPLHF.

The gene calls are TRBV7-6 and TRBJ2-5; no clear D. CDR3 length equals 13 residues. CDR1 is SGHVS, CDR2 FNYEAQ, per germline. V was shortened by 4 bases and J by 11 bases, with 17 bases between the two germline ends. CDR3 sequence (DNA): TGTGCCAGCAGCTCCCAGATCTCCTTGGAGCAGTACTTC. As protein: CASSSQISLEQYF. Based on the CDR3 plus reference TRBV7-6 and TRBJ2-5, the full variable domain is GAGVSQSPRYKVTKRGQDVALRCDPISGHVSLYWYRQALGQGPEFLTYFNYEAQQDKSGLPNDRFSAERPEGSISTLTIQRTEQRDSAMYRCASSSQISLEQYFGPGTRLLVL.

CDR3 DNA sequence: TGCAGCGACAGGGGTGCGGGAGGGCCGCAAGAGACCCAGTACTTC. This encodes CSDRGAGGPQETQYF. The chain uses TRBV29-1 and TRBJ2-5, with 9 positions matching TRBD2. The germline gives CDR1 SQVTM, CDR2 ANQGSEA. This CDR3 spans 15 amino acids. The V gene end was trimmed by 7 bases and the J gene end by 2 bases; junction bases not matched to a gene: 11.

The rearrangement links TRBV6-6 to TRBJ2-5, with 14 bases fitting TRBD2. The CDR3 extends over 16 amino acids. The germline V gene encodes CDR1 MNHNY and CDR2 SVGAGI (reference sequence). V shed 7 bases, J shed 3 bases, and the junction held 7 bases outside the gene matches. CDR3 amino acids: CASTPTSGRGKETQYF. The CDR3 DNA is TGTGCCAGCACTCCGACTAGCGGGAGGGGAAAAGAGACCCAGTACTTC.